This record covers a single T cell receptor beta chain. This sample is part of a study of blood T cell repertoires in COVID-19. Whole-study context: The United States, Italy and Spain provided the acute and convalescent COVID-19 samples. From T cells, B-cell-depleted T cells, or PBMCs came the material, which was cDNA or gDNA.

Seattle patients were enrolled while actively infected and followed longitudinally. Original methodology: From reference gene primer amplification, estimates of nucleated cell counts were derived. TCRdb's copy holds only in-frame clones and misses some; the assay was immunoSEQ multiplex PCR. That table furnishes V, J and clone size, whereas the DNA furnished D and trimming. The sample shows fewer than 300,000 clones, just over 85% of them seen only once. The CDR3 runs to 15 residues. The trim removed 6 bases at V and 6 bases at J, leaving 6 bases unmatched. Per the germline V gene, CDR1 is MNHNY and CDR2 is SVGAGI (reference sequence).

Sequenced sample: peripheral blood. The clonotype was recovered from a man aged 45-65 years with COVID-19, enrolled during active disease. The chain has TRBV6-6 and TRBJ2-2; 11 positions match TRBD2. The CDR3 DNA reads TGTGCCAGCAGACAAACTAGCGGGAGTGCCGGGGAGCTGTTTTTT. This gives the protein CASRQTSGSAGELFF.